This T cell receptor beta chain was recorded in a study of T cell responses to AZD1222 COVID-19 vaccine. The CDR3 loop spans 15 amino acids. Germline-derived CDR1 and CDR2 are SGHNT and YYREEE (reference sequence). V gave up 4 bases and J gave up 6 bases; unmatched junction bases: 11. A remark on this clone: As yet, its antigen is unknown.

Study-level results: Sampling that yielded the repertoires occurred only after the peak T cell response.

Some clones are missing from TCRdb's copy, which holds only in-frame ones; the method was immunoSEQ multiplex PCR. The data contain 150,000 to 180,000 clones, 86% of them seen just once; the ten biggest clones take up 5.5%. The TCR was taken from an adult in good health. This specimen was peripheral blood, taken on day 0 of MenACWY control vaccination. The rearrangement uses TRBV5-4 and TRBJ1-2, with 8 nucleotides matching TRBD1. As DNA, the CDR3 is TGTGCCAGCAGCATGTCGGCAGGGGGCAAGAATGGCTACACCTTC. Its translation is CASSMSAGGKNGYTF.